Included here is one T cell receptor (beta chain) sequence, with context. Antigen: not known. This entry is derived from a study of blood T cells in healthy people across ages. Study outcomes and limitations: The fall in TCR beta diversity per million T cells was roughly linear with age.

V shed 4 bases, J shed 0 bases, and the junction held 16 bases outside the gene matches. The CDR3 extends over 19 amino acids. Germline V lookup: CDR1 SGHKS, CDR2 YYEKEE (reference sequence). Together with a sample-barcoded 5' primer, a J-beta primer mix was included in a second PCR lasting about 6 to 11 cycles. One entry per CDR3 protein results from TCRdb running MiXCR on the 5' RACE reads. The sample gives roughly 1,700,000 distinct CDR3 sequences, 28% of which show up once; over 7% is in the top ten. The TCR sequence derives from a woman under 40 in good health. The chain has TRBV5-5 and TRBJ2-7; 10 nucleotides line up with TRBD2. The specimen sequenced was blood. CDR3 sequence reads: CASSLAMRGLAIFSYEQYF. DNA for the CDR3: TGTGCCAGCAGCCTGGCTATGCGGGGACTAGCGATATTCTCCTACGAGCAGTACTTC.